This T cell receptor beta chain was captured by sequencing in a study of patients and donors after allogeneic stem cell transplantation. There are 16 residues in the CDR3. CDR1 is MNHEY, CDR2 SMNVEV, per germline (reference sequence). The V segment lost 5 bases and the J segment 1 base; nucleotides outside the gene matches: 8. TCRdb re-analysed the RT-PCR reads in MiXCR, keeping a single row per CDR3 protein. The table includes about 230,000 distinct CDR3 sequences, 13% to 15% detected once. The receptor's source is a human donor who was either an allogeneic HSCT recipient or a stem cell or donor lymphocyte infusion donor (not recorded which). It is not recorded whose cells these are; they may come from a transplant donor. Source material: blood, either unsorted or a sorted T cell fraction (not recorded which). The chain uses TRBV27 and TRBJ1-3; 7 bases align to TRBD1. In DNA form, the CDR3 reads TGTGCCAGCAGTCCCGCGGACAGGAGATCTGGAAACACCATATATTTT. Its translation: CASSPADRRSGNTIYF.